The T cell receptor beta chain described here comes from a study of beta chain features in type 1 diabetes. Study-wide findings and caveats: Moderate but significant shortening of TCRB CDR3s was recorded in all four CD4+ subsets from Type 1 diabetes patients.

One heparinised blood draw, averaging roughly 0.12 L, came from each donor. Using CD45RO/CCR7/CD25/CD127/CD95/CD27, CD4+ naive, central memory, regulatory and stem cell-like memory cells were sorted. The authors reverse transcribed all of the isolated RNA, so sequencing captured expressed TCRB transcripts. The repertoire was sequenced with immunoSEQ multiplex PCR; TCRdb's copy has only in-frame clones and lacks some. The sample contains fewer than 200,000 clones, 10% of which appear only once. For this clone: Its specificity is unknown.

The sequenced sample consisted of central memory CD4+ T cells from blood. This clonotype originated in a man aged 25-45 years with type 1 diabetes.

The CDR3 coding sequence is TGTGCCAGCAGTCGCGGGAGTATCGGCACAGATACGCAGTATTTT. Its translation is CASSRGSIGTDTQYF. The genes are TRBV6-5 and TRBJ2-3; TRBD2 agrees at 7 bases. The CDR3 sequence is 15 residues long. Germline V gene sequence: CDR1 MNHEY, CDR2 SVGAGI. V shed 5 bases and J 1 base; nucleotides not matched to a gene: 6.